This TCR beta chain was found in a study of CD8 T cells in ankylosing spondylitis. Whole-study findings and limits: There was a TCR beta motif, made of fewer than 10 highly homologous variants, that appeared characteristic of ankylosing spondylitis blood.

This clonotype was picked up many times. The antigen is unknown. Trimming removed 6 bases at V and 5 bases at J, with 13 bases between. The CDR3 loop spans 13 amino acids. Germline V gene data show CDR1 as MNHNY and CDR2 as SVGAGI (reference sequence). Quantitative 5'-RACE with molecular barcodes produced the TCR beta libraries. From the 5' RACE reads, TCRdb called clonotypes with MiXCR, one entry per CDR3 protein. The table lists 300,000 to 350,000 distinct CDR3 sequences, about 20% of them singletons. The specimen sequenced was blood, either unsorted or a sorted T cell fraction (not recorded which). The chain has TRBV6-6 and TRBJ1-1; D is possibly TRBD1 (6 bases). The sequence derives from a female donor with ankylosing spondylitis or in good health (not recorded which). DNA for the CDR3: TGTGCCAGCAGCGACACAGGGCGGACTGAAGCTTTCTTT. It encodes CASSDTGRTEAFF.